Given below is one T cell receptor beta chain in context. The antigen is undetermined. This sample is part of a study of T cells in localized non-small cell lung cancer. CDR1 is PRHDT, CDR2 FYEKMQ, per germline (reference sequence). V was pared by 5 bases and J by 4 bases, with 12 bases between. The CDR3 runs to 14 residues. General study findings and limits: Prolonged overall survival went with higher T cell density in the blood. Researchers found a median 57 of the top 100 tumor clones in adjacent lung. Of the tissues analyzed, uninvolved adjacent lung showed maximal T cell clonality, greater than tumor.

Only in-frame clones appear in the TCRdb table, and some are missing; sequencing was by immunoSEQ multiplex PCR. The repertoire holds around 28,000 clones, with approximately 90% as singletons. The receptor was derived from a woman aged 18 to 55 with stage I lung adenocarcinoma. The starting material was peripheral blood, obtained before any cancer treatment. V usage is TRBV13 and J usage is TRBJ1-5; TRBD1 might be the D (5 bases). This CDR3 is CASSNSRQNQPQHF. CDR3 sequence (DNA): TGTGCCAGCAGCAACAGCCGACAGAATCAGCCCCAGCATTTT.